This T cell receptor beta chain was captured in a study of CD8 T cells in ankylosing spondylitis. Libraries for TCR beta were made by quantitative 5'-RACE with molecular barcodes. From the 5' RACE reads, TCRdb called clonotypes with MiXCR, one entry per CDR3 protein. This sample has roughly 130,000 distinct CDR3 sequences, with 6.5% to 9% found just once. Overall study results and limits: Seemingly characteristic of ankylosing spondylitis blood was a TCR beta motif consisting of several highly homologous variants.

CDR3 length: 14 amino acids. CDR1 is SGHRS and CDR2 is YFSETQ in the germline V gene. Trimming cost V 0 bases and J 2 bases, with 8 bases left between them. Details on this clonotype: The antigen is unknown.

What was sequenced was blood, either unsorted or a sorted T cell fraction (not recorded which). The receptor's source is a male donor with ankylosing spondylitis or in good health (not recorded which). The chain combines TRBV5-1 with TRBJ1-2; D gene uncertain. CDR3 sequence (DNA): TGCGCCAGCAGCTTGGACAGACGAAACTATGGCTACACCTTC. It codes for CASSLDRRNYGYTF.